Sequencing of this TCR beta chain was carried out in a study of shared clonotypes between healthy human individuals. Naive CD8 cells lacked CD45RO, underwent positive selection for CCR7 and left out terminally differentiated effector memory CD45RA+ cells. Sequencing was performed with immunoSEQ multiplex PCR; in TCRdb, only in-frame clones are kept and a portion is missing. The sample holds over 2,000,000 clones; around 93% are singletons and the top ten take roughly 1.7%. Comments on this clone: Distinct nucleotide sequences in the sample also encode this CDR3.

CDR1 is MNHEY and CDR2 is SVGAGI in the germline V gene. J lost 5 bases, V lost 5 bases, and 8 bases had no gene match. The CDR3 is 14 amino acids. This receptor was taken from a man between 18 and 35 years old in good health. Some clones in this sample may be carry-over from other donors' samples. The sequenced material came from naive CD8+ T cells from PBMCs. The V gene is TRBV6-5, the J gene TRBJ1-2, with 7 bases that match TRBD1. This chain's CDR3 is CASSPPGQYYGYTF. In nucleotides, the CDR3 is TGTGCCAGCAGTCCCCCGGGACAGTATTATGGCTACACCTTC.